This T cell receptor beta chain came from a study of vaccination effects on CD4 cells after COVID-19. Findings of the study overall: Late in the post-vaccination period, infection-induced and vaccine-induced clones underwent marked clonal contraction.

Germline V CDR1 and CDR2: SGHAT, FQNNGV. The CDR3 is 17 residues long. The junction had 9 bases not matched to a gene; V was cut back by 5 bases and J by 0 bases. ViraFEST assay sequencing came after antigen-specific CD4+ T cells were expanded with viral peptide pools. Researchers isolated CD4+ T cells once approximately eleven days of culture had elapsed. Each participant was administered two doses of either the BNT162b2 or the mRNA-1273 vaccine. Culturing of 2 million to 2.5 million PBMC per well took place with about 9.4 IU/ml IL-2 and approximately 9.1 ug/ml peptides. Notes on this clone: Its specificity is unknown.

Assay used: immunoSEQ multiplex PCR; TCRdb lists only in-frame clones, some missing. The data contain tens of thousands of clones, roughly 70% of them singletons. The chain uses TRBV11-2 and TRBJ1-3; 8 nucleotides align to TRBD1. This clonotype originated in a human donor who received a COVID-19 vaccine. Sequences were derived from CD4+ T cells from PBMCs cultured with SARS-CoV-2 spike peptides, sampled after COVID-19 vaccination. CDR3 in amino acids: CASSNRQGTSSGNTIYF. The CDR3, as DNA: TGTGCCAGCAGCAACCGACAGGGGACAAGCTCTGGAAACACCATATATTTT.